The 3 T cell receptor beta chains in this list originate from one sample, sequenced in a study of cytomegalovirus exposure and HLA in healthy donors. The primer mix had 60 Vbeta and 13 Jbeta primers. Generated by immunoSEQ multiplex PCR, the TCRdb table keeps only in-frame clones and is missing some. The sample totals 140,000 or so clones. The sequencing sample was made of PBMCs. These TCRs come from a male donor in good health and CMV-seronegative.

The chain has TRBV28 and TRBJ1-3; D ambiguous. Germline CDR1 and CDR2: MDHEN and SYDVKM. Trimming left V 6 bases short and J 0 bases short, with 15 bases between. The CDR3 contains 16 residues. The CDR3 bases are TGTGCCAGCAGCCTACTACTAGGAGCCTCTGGAAACACCATATATTTT. It codes for CASSLLLGASGNTIYF.

This rearrangement joins TRBV30 to TRBJ1-4; 9 bases map to TRBD1. The CDR3 is 14 residues long. Germline-derived CDR1 and CDR2 are GTSNPN and SVGIG (reference sequence). The junction had 9 bases not matched to a gene; V was cut back by 5 bases and J by 8 bases. The CDR3 DNA follows: TGTGCCTGGCGACCCGGGACAGGGAGAGAAAAACTGTTTTTT. It codes for CAWRPGTGREKLFF.

The chain uses TRBV4-3 and TRBJ2-2; D is perhaps TRBD1 (5 bases). Germline values: CDR1 LGHNA, CDR2 YSLEER. Trimming stripped 1 base from V and 3 bases from J, with 12 bases between. The CDR3 contains 16 residues. In DNA, the CDR3 is TGCGCCAGCAGCCAAGGAGAGGACACAGACACCGGGGAGCTGTTTTTT. This translates into CASSQGEDTDTGELFF.